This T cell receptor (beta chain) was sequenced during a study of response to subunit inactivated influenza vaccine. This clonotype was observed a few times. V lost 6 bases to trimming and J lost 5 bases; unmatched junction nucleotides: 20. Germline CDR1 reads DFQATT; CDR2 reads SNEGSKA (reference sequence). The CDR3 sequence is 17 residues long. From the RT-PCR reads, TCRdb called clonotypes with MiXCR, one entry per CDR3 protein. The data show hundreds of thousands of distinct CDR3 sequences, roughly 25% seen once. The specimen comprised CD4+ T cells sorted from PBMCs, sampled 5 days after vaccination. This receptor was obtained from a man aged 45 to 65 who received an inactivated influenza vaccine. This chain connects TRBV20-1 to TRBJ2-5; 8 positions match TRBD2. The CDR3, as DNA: TGCAGTGCAAGTCCGGGACTAGGTAGAAGAAGGAAGGAGACCCAGTACTTC. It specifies CSASPGLGRRRKETQYF.